A selection of T cell receptor beta chains follows, all from one sample in a study of CD8+CD57+ T cells in acquired aplastic anemia. MiXCR was run by TCRdb on the reads, yielding one entry per CDR3 protein. This table holds about 270,000 distinct CDR3 sequences, 82% found once. The sequenced sample was sorted CD4+, CD8+, or CD8+CD57+ T cells (not recorded which) from PBMCs. The receptors derive from a human donor with aplastic anemia. CDR3s include the opening cysteine and the closing phenylalanine or tryptophan. D genes are given only for firm matches. Only part of the rows carry a size: once, few, many, or a class if the clone is expanded.

v_gene: TRBV10-1
j_gene: TRBJ1-2
d_gene: -
abundance: -
CDR3nt: TGCGCCAGCAGAGTGACACCTTGTTATGGCTACACCTTC
CDR3aa: CASRVTPCYGYTF

v_gene: TRBV7-6
j_gene: TRBJ2-4
d_gene: -
abundance: -
CDR3nt: TGTGCCAGCAGCTTAGCCCGCAACACACAAGAGTTC
CDR3aa: CASSLARNTQEF

v_gene: TRBV5-5
j_gene: TRBJ1-1
d_gene: -
abundance: -
CDR3nt: TGTGCCAGCAGCTCTAGACTAGACACTGAAGCTTTCTTT
CDR3aa: CASSSRLDTEAFF

v_gene: TRBV9
j_gene: TRBJ1-5
d_gene: -
abundance: -
CDR3nt: TGTGCCAGCAGCGTAGGGGTCACGAGAAAGCAGCTCCAGCATTTT
CDR3aa: CASSVGVTRKQLQHF

v_gene: TRBV7-3
j_gene: TRBJ2-3
d_gene: TRBD2
abundance: -
CDR3nt: TGTGCCAGCGGGAGCGGGGCCACAGATATTCAGTATTTT
CDR3aa: CASGSGATDIQYF

v_gene: TRBV7-9
j_gene: TRBJ1-2
d_gene: -
abundance: -
CDR3nt: TGTGCCAGCAGCTTTCATTCAGGCGGGAACTACGGCTACACCTTC
CDR3aa: CASSFHSGGNYGYTF

v_gene: TRBV7-2
j_gene: TRBJ2-5
d_gene: TRBD2
abundance: -
CDR3nt: TGTGCCAGCAGTTTAGCGGGAGCTTCGGATACGCCCCAGTACTTC
CDR3aa: CASSLAGASDTPQYF

v_gene: TRBV11-2
j_gene: TRBJ2-1
d_gene: -
abundance: -
CDR3nt: TGTGCCAGCAGCTCGACTAGGAACTCCTACAATGAGCAGTTCTTC
CDR3aa: CASSSTRNSYNEQFF

v_gene: TRBV6-5
j_gene: TRBJ2-2
d_gene: -
abundance: -
CDR3nt: TGTGCCAGCAGTAGCGCGGGACAGTTCTCCGGGGAGCTGTTTTTT
CDR3aa: CASSSAGQFSGELFF

v_gene: TRBV7-9
j_gene: TRBJ2-1
d_gene: -
abundance: -
CDR3nt: TGTGCCAGCAGCTTAGCGCCCACGAGTGCGGAACGAAGATTCTTC
CDR3aa: CASSLAPTSAERRFF

v_gene: TRBV10-3
j_gene: TRBJ2-1
d_gene: TRBD1
abundance: -
CDR3nt: TGTGCCATCAGTGCCGCGGGACAGGGGATGGCCTACAATGAGCAGTTCTTC
CDR3aa: CAISAAGQGMAYNEQFF

v_gene: TRBV2
j_gene: TRBJ1-2
d_gene: -
abundance: -
CDR3nt: TGTGCCAGCATTCCGACAGCCCTCCACTATGGCTACACCTTC
CDR3aa: CASIPTALHYGYTF

v_gene: TRBV9
j_gene: TRBJ1-6
d_gene: -
abundance: -
CDR3nt: TGTGCCAGCAGCTTCGGGGACTGCTGCTATAATTCGTCCCTCCACTTT
CDR3aa: CASSFGDCCYNSSLHF

v_gene: TRBV9
j_gene: TRBJ2-3
d_gene: -
abundance: once
CDR3nt: TGTGCCAGCAGCGTAGGGGGAGAGAGCACGGATATGCAGTATTTT
CDR3aa: CASSVGGESTDMQYF

v_gene: TRBV9
j_gene: TRBJ1-2
d_gene: TRBD1
abundance: once
CDR3nt: TGTGCCAGCAGCGTACAGGGGGGGGGGCTCTTTTTTGGCTACACCTTC
CDR3aa: CASSVQGGGLFFGYTF

v_gene: TRBV9
j_gene: TRBJ2-5
d_gene: -
abundance: -
CDR3nt: TGTGCCACCAGCAGGGGCAGGGCGCATGAGACCCGGGACTTC
CDR3aa: CATSRGRAHETRDF

v_gene: TRBV7-9
j_gene: TRBJ2-2
d_gene: -
abundance: -
CDR3nt: TGTGCCAGCAGCCCACCGGGCACCGGGGAGCTGTTTTTT
CDR3aa: CASSPPGTGELFF

v_gene: TRBV7-8
j_gene: TRBJ2-3
d_gene: TRBD1
abundance: once
CDR3nt: TGTGCCAGCGGGTTAGGGGGCGGAGACGAGCAGCAGTTT
CDR3aa: CASGLGGGDEQQF

v_gene: TRBV7-9
j_gene: TRBJ2-1
d_gene: TRBD2
abundance: -
CDR3nt: TGTGCCAGCAGCTTAGAAAGCGGGGGGCGGAGCGATGAGCAGTTCTTC
CDR3aa: CASSLESGGRSDEQFF

v_gene: TRBV7-8
j_gene: TRBJ1-2
d_gene: -
abundance: -
CDR3nt: TGTGCCAGCAGCTCAGAGGGAGGTCCCGATACGCAGGATTACACCTTC
CDR3aa: CASSSEGGPDTQDYTF

v_gene: TRBV11-2
j_gene: TRBJ1-1
d_gene: -
abundance: -
CDR3nt: TGTGCCAGCAGCGCAGAGGGGACAACAAACACTGAAGCTTTCTTT
CDR3aa: CASSAEGTTNTEAFF

v_gene: TRBV7-6
j_gene: TRBJ2-5
d_gene: -
abundance: -
CDR3nt: TGTGCCAGCAGCTTAGAGGGACGAACGACAATCGCGACCCAGTACTTC
CDR3aa: CASSLEGRTTIATQYF

v_gene: TRBV9
j_gene: TRBJ1-2
d_gene: -
abundance: few
CDR3nt: TGTGCCAGCAGCCTTGGGGGCTTTGGGGGAGAGCAGTGCTACACCTTC
CDR3aa: CASSLGGFGGEQCYTF

v_gene: TRBV7-8
j_gene: TRBJ2-1
d_gene: -
abundance: -
CDR3nt: TGTGCCAGCAGCTTACAAGGAGGCGCCGATACGCATGAGCAGTTCTTC
CDR3aa: CASSLQGGADTHEQFF

v_gene: TRBV19
j_gene: TRBJ2-3
d_gene: -
abundance: -
CDR3nt: TGTGCCAGCAGCGTAGGGGGAGAGGGCAACGATACGCAGTATTTT
CDR3aa: CASSVGGEGNDTQYF

v_gene: TRBV11-2
j_gene: TRBJ2-3
d_gene: -
abundance: -
CDR3nt: TGTGCCAGCAGCCCGTCAACAGGGTATACGCAGTATTTT
CDR3aa: CASSPSTGYTQYF

v_gene: TRBV27
j_gene: TRBJ2-5
d_gene: TRBD2
abundance: -
CDR3nt: TGTGCCAGCAGGCAGGGACTAGAGGGGAGTCTGTCCTTC
CDR3aa: CASRQGLEGSLSF

v_gene: TRBV13
j_gene: TRBJ2-7
d_gene: TRBD2
abundance: -
CDR3nt: TGTGCCAGCAGTGAAGAGGGCGGGAGCCCCACCTACGAGCAGTACTTC
CDR3aa: CASSEEGGSPTYEQYF

v_gene: TRBV7-8
j_gene: TRBJ2-7
d_gene: TRBD1
abundance: -
CDR3nt: TGTGCCACCAGCATAGGGGGCACAGATACGCAGTATTTC
CDR3aa: CATSIGGTDTQYF